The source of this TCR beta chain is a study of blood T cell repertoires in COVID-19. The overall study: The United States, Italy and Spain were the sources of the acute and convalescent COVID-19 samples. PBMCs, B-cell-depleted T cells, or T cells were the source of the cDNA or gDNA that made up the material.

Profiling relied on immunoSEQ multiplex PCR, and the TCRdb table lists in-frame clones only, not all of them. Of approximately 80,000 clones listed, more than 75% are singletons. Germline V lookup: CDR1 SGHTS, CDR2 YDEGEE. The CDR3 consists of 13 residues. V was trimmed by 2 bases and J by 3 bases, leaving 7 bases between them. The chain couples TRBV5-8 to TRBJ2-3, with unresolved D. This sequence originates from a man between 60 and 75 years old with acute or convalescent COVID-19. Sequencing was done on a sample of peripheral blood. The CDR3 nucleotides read TGTGCCAGCAGCTTAACCGGGACAGATACGCAGTATTTT. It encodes CASSLTGTDTQYF.